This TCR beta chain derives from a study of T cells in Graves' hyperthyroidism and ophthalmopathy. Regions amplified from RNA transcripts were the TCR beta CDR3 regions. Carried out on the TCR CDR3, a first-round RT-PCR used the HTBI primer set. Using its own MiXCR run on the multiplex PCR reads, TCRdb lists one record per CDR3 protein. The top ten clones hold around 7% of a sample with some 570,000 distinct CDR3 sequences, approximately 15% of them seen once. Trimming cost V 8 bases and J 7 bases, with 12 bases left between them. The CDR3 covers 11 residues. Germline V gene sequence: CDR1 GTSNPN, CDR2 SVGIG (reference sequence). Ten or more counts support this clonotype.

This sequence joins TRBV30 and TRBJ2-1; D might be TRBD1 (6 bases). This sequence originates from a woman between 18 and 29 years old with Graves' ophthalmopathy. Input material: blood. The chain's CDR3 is CAAFRGNEQFF. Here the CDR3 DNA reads TGTGCCGCATTTAGGGGGAATGAGCAGTTCTTC.